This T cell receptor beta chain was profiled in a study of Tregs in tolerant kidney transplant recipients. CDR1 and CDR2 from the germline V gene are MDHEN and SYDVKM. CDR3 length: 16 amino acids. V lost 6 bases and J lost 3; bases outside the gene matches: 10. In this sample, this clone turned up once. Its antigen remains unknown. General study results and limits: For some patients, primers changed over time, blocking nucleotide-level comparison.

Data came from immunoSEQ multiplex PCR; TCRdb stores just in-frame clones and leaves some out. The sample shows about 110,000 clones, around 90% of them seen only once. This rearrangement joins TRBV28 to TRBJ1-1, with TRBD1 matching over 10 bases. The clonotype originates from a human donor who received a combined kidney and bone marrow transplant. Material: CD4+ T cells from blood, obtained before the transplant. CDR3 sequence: CASRSTGGPWHTEAFF. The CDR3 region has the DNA TGTGCCAGCAGGTCGACAGGGGGCCCTTGGCACACTGAAGCTTTCTTT.